This T cell receptor beta chain was captured in a study of identical twins. This clonotype occurred a few times. The antigen is undetermined. The study's findings and limits: Reduced insertions were recorded for abundant cord blood beta clonotypes, with no such pattern in memory repertoires.

V lost 0 bases to trimming and J lost 5 bases, with 18 bases between them. Germline loops: CDR1 DFQATT, CDR2 SNEGSKA (reference sequence). The CDR3 sequence is 16 residues long. A universal primer site was incorporated via template switching, and the cDNA contained unique molecular identifiers. TCRdb re-called the 5' RACE reads with MiXCR, one entry per CDR3 protein. The sample has about 1.7 million distinct CDR3 sequences; about 31% are singletons. This chain uses TRBV20-1 with TRBJ2-3; D is perhaps TRBD1 or TRBD2 (7 bases each). The receptor comes from a newborn girl in good health. The sample comprised cord blood. The CDR3 DNA reads TGCAGTGCTAGAGATCTAACGACAGGGAGGGGAGATACGCAGTATTTT. Protein product: CSARDLTTGRGDTQYF.